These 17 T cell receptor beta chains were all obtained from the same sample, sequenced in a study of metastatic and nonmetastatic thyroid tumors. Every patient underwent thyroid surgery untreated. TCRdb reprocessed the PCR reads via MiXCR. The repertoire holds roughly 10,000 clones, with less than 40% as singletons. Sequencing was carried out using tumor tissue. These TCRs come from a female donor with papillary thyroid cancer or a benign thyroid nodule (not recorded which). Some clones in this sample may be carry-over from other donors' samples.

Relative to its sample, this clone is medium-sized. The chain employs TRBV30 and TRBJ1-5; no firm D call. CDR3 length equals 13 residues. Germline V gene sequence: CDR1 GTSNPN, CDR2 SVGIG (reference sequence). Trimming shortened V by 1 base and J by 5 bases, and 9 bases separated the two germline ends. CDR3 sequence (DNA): TGTGCCTGGAGTGGGCACGTCGATCAGCCCCAGCATTTT. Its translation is CAWSGHVDQPQHF.

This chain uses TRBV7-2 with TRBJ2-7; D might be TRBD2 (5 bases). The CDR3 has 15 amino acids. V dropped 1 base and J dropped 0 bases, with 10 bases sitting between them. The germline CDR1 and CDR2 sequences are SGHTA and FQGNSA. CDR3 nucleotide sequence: TGTGCCAGCAGCTTAGGCCTGGGGAGCTCCTACGAGCAGTACTTC. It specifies CASSLGLGSSYEQYF.

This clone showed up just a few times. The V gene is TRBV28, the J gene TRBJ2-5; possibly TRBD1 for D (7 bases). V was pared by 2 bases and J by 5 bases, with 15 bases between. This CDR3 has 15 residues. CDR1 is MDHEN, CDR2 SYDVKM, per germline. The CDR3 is CASSLEEGAGETQYF. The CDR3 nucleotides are TGTGCCAGCAGTTTAGAGGAGGGGGCGGGGGAGACCCAGTACTTC.

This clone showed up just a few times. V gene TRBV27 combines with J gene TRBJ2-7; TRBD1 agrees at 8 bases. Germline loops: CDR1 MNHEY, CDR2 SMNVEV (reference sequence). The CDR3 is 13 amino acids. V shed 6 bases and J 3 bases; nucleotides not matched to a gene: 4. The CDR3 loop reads CASSRQGNYEQYF. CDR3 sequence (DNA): TGTGCCAGCAGCCGACAGGGGAACTACGAGCAGTACTTC.

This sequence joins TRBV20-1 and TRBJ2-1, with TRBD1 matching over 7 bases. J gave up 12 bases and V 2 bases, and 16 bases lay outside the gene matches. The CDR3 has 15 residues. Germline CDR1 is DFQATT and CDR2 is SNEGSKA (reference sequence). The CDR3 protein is CSARHAGGGGTGQFF. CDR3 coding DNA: TGCAGTGCTAGACACGCAGGGGGTGGGGGCACAGGGCAGTTCTTC.

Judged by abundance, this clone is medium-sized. The CDR3 is CASSPSLDRDPTF. CDR3 in DNA: TGTGCCAGCAGCCCCTCCCTGGACAGGGACCCCACCTTC. The gene calls are TRBV5-5 and TRBJ1-2; 8 nucleotides align to TRBD1. The germline V gene has CDR1 SGHKS and CDR2 YYEKEE (reference sequence). This CDR3 region has 13 residues. The V segment lost 4 bases and the J segment 13 bases; nucleotides outside the gene matches: 12.

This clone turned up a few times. CDR3 amino acids: CAISWGTASVAYEQYF. In DNA form, the CDR3 reads TGTGCCATCAGTTGGGGCACGGCTAGCGTGGCCTACGAGCAGTACTTC. The chain has TRBV5-6 and TRBJ2-7; TRBD2 might be the D (6 bases). Trimming left V 9 bases short and J 2 bases short, with 24 bases between. CDR3 length: 16 residues. In germline, CDR1 is SGHDT, CDR2 YYEEEE.

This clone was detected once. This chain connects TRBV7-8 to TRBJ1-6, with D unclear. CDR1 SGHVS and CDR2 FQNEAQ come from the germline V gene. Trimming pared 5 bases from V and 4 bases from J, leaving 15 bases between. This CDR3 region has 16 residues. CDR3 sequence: CASSPFSTTYNSPLHF. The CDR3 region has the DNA TGTGCCAGCAGCCCTTTCTCTACTACTTATAATTCACCCCTCCACTTT. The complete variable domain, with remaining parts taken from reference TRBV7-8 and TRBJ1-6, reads GAGVSQSPRYKVAKRGQDVALRCDPISGHVSLFWYQQALGQGPEFLTYFQNEAQLDKSGLPSDRFFAERPEGSVSTLKIQRTQQEDSAVYLCASSPFSTTYNSPLHFGNGTRLTVT.

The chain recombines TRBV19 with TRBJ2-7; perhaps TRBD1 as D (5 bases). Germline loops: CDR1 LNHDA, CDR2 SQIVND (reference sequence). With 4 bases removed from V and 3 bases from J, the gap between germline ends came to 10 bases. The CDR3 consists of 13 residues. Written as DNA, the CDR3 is TGTGCCAGTAGTAACAGACAGCGCTACGAGCAGTACTTC. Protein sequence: CASSNRQRYEQYF.

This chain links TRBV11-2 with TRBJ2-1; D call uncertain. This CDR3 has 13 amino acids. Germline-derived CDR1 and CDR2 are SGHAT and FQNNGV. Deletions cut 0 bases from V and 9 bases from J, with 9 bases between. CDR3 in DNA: TGTGCCAGCAGCTTAGATGGGCTTGCTGAGCAGTTCTTC. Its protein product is CASSLDGLAEQFF.

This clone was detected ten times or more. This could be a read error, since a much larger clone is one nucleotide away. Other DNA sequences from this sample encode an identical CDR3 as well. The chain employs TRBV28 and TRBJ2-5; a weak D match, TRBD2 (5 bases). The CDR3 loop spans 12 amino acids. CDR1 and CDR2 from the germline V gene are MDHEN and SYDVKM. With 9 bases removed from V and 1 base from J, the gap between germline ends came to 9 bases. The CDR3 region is CASTGSQETQYF. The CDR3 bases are TGTGCCAGTACGGGGTCCCAAGAGACCCAGTACTTC.

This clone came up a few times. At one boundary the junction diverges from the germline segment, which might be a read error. CDR3 in DNA: TGTGCCAGCAGCCCCGGCGACAGGACAACTAATGAAGAACTGTTTTTT. Protein: CASSPGDRTTNEELFF. The chain is built from TRBV7-9 and TRBJ1-4, with D perhaps matching TRBD1 (6 bases). Looked up from germline, CDR1 is SEHNR and CDR2 is FQNEAQ (reference sequence). The CDR3 runs 16 residues. The whole variable domain, remainder taken from reference TRBV7-9 and TRBJ1-4, is DTGVSQNPRHKITKRGQNVTFRCDPISEHNRLYWYRQTLGQGPEFLTYFQNEAQLEKSRLLSDRFSAERPKGSFSTLEIQRTEQGDSAMYLCASSPGDRTTNEELFFGSGTQLSVL.

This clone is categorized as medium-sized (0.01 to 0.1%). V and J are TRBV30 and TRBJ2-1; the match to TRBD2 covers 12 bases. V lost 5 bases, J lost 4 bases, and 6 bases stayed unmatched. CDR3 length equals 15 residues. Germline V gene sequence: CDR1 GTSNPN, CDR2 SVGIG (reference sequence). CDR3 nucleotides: TGTGCCTGGCGACTGACTAGCGGGGGATACAATGAGCAGTTCTTC. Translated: CAWRLTSGGYNEQFF.

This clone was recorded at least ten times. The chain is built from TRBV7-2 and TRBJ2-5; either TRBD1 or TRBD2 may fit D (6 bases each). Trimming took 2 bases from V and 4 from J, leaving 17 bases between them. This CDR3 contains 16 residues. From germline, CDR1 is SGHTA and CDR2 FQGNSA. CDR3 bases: TGTGCCAGCAGCTTATCGCCCAGGGGAGGAGGAGAGACCCAGTACTTC. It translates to CASSLSPRGGGETQYF.

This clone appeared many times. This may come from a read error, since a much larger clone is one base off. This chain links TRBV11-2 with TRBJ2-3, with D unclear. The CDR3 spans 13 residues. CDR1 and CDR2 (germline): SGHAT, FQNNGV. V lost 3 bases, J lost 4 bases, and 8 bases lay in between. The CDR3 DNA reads TGTGCCAGCAGCTTCGGGTTGCCAGATACGCAGTATTTT. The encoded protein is CASSFGLPDTQYF.

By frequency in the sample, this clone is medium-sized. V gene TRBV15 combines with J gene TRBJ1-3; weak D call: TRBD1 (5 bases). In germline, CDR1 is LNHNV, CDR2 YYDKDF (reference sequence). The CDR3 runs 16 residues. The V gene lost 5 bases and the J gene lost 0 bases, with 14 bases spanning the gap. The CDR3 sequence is CATSRRANPSGNTIYF. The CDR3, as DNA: TGTGCCACCAGCCGCAGGGCGAACCCCTCTGGAAACACCATATATTTT.

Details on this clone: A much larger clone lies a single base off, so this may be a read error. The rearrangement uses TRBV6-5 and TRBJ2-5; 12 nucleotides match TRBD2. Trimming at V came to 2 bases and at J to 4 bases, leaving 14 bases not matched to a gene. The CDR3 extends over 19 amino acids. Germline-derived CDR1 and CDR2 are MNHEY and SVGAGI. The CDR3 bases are TGTGCCAGCAGTTACGGGGGTACTAGCGGGGGGACCGGCTTAGAGACCCAGTACTTC. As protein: CASSYGGTSGGTGLETQYF.